The clone carrying this T cell receptor (beta chain) has only a few counts. Its antigen is still unknown. This sample is part of a study of cytomegalovirus exposure and HLA in healthy donors. Whole-study results and caveats: Across donors, presence/absence analyses took sequencing depth to be roughly uniform. Cytomegalovirus-associated status was assigned to around 160 TCR beta chains. Apparent HLA restriction characterized most CMV-associated TCR beta chains in a later analysis. Later genetic work tied a missense DCLRE1C variant to beta-chain V and J trimming.

A multiplex PCR was run with 60 Vbeta primers and 13 Jbeta primers. Assay used: immunoSEQ multiplex PCR; TCRdb lists only in-frame clones, some missing. The table includes over 150,000 clones, roughly two thirds detected once. The receptor comes from a woman in her 30s in good health and CMV-seronegative. The sequencing sample was made of PBMCs.

This CDR3 reads CASSSPGSRGTEAFF. As DNA, the CDR3 is TGCGCCAGCAGCTCCCCTGGGTCCCGAGGGACTGAAGCTTTCTTT. This sequence joins TRBV5-1 and TRBJ1-1; the D is unclear. Trimming shortened V by 3 bases and J by 5 bases, and 17 bases separated the two germline ends. CDR1 and CDR2 (germline): SGHRS, YFSETQ. The CDR3 covers 15 residues.